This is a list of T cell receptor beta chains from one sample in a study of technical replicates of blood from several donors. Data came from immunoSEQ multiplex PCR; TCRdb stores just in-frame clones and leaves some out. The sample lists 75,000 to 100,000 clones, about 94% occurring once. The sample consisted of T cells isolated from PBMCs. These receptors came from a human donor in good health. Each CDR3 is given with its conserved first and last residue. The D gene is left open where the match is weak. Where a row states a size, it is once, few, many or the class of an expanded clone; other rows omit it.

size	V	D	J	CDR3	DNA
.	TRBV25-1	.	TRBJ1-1	CASSDRGTEAFF	TGTGCCAGCAGTGATCGGGGGACTGAAGCTTTCTTT
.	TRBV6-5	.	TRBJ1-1	CASSYTGLRNTEAFF	TGTGCCAGCAGTTATACAGGGTTAAGGAACACTGAAGCTTTCTTT
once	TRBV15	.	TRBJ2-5	CATSRSPQGLQETQYF	TGTGCCACCAGCAGATCCCCCCAGGGGCTCCAAGAGACCCAGTACTTC
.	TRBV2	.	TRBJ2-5	CASIREGPQETQYF	TGTGCCAGCATTCGCGAGGGCCCCCAAGAGACCCAGTACTTC
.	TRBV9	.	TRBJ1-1	CASSPRVGTEAFF	TGTGCCAGCAGCCCCCGGGTCGGCACTGAAGCTTTCTTT
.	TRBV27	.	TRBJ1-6	CASSFGGDSPLHF	TGTGCCAGCAGTTTCGGGGGGGATTCACCCCTCCACTTT
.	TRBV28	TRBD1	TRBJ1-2	CASSPVDRVYYGYTF	TGTGCCAGCAGTCCTGTGGACAGGGTATACTATGGCTACACCTTC
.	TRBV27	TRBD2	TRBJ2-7	CASSPELAGGSEQYF	TGTGCCAGCAGTCCCGAACTAGCGGGAGGCAGCGAGCAGTACTTC
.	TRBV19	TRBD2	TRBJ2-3	CASSKILAGGSDTQYF	TGTGCCAGTAGTAAAATACTAGCGGGAGGTTCGGATACGCAGTATTTT
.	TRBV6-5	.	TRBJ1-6	CASSYKGGRNSPLHF	TGTGCCAGCAGTTACAAGGGGGGGAGGAATTCACCCCTCCACTTT
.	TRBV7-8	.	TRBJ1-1	CASSFEKNTEAFF	TGTGCCAGCAGCTTTGAGAAAAACACTGAAGCTTTCTTT
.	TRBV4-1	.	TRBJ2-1	CASTPPGDGYNEQFF	TGCGCCAGCACCCCCCCGGGAGACGGCTACAATGAGCAGTTCTTC
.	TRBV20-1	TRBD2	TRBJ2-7	CSAPGGYEQYF	TGCAGTGCTCCGGGAGGATACGAGCAGTACTTC
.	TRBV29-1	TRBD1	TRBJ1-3	CSARTGSGNTIYF	TGCAGCGCCCGGACAGGCTCTGGAAACACCATATATTTT
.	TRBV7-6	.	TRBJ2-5	CASSLILETQYF	TGTGCCAGCAGCTTAATCCTAGAGACCCAGTACTTC
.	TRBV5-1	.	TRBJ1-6	CASSLAGGGSPLHF	TGCGCCAGCAGCTTGGCCGGGGGAGGTTCACCCCTCCACTTT